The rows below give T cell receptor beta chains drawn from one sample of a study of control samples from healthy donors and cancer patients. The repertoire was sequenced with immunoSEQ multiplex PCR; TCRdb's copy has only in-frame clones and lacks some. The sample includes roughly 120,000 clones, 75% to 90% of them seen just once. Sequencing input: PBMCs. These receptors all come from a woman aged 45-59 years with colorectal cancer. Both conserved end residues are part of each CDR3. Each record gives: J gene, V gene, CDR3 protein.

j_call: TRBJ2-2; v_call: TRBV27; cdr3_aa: CASSLFGGRNTGELFF
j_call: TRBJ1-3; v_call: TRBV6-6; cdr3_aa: CASKGSGNTIYF
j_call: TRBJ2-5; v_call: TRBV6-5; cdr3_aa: CASSQLGQETQYF
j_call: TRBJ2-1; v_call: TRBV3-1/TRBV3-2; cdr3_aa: CASSQEGWGLAPVEQFF
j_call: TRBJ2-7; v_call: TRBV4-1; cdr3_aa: CASSQVSLLAYEQYF
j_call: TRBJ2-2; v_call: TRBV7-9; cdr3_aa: CASSLTAAGELFF
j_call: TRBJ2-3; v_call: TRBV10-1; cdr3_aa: CASSEFSSTDTQYF
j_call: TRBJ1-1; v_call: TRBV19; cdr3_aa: CASSTIGGTGEAFF
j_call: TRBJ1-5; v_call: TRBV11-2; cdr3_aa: CASSSYGQGNQPQHF
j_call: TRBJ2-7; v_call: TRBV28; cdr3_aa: CASSLTGPYEQYF
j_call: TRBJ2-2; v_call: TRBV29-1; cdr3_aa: CSVEGGTGELFF
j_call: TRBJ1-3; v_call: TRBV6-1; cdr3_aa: CASSDHYRGSTGNTIYF
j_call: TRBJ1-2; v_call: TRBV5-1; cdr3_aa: CASSFEGAGGYTF
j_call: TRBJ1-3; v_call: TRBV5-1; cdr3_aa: CASSLQDSGNTIYF
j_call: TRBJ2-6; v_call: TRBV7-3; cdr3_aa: CASSRGSLGGGANVLTF
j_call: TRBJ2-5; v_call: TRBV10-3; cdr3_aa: CAISDPLAPEPGETQYF
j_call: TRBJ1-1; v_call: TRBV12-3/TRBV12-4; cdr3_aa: CASSPGQGTEAFF
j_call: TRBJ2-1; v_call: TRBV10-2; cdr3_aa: CASSDAGLAAYNEQFF
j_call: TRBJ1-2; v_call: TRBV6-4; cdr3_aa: CASSDSGTGAQYYGYTF
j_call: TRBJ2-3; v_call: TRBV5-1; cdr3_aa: CASSELGLEYF
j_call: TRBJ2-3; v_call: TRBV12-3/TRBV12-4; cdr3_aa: CASSFSTTDTQYF
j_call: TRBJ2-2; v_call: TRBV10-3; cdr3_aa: CAIRDRPGELFF
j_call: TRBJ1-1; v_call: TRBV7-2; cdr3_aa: CASSLTQAVYVAFF
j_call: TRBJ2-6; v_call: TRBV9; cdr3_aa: CASTSTVSGANVLTF
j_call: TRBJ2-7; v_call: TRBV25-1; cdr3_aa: CASSEYAGGPSEQYF
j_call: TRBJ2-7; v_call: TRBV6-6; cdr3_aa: CASSYPGPSEQYF
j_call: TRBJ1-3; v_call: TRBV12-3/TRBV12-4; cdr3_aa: CASSSGTNTIYF
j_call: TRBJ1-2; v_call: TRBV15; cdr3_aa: CATSQTGVGYTF
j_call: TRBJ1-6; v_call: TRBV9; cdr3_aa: CASSVESQSNSPLHF
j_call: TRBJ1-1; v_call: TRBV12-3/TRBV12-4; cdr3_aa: CASSFGADTEAFF
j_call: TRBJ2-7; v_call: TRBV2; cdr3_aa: CASSGGTGTYEQYF
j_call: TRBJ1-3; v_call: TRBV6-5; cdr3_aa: CASSSVQGYSGNTIYF
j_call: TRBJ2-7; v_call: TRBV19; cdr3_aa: CASSLEEGYEQYF
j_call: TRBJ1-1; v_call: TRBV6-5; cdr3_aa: CASSYSDRGPTEAFF
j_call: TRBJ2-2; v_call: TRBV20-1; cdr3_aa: CSASMGTGELFF
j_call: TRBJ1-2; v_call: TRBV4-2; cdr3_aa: CASSQDPGRRGYTF
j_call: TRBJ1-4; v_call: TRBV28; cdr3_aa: CASSAFGEWVTNEKLFF
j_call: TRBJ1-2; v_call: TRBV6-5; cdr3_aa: CASSYSTGGGPEGYTF
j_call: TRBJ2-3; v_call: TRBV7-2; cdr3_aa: CASSLANGGPGDTQYF
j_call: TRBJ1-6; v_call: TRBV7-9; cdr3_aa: CASSSRDSNSPLHF
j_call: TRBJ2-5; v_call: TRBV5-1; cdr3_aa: CASSLTPGSEETQYF
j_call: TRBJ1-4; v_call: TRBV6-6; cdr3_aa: CASGNRVEEKLFF
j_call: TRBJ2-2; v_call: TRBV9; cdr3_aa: CASSGSLNTGELFF
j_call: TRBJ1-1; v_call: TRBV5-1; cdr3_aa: CASRLGTNAEAFF
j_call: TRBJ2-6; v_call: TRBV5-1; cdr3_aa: CASSLDGANVLTF
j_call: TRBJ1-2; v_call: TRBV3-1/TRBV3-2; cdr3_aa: CASSQGRINYGYTF
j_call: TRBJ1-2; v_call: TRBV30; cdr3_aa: CAWTPPGQSYGYTF
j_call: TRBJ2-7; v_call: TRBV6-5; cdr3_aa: CATTFDRGQYEQYF
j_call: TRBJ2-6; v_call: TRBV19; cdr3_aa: CASRPGLAVSGANVLTF
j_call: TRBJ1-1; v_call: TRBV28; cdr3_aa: CASSSGAMNTEAFF
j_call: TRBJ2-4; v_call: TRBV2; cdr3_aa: CASSLQGGIQYF
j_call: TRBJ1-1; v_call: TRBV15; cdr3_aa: CATSRGDMRNTEAFF
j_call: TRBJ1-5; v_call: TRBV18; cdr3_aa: CASSERTGFPQPQHF
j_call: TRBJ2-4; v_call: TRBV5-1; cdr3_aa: CASSLLSGDAKNIQYF
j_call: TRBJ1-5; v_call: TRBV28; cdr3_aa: CATQGSNQPQHF
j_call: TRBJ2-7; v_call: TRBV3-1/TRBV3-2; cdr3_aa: CASSQFDGHEQYF